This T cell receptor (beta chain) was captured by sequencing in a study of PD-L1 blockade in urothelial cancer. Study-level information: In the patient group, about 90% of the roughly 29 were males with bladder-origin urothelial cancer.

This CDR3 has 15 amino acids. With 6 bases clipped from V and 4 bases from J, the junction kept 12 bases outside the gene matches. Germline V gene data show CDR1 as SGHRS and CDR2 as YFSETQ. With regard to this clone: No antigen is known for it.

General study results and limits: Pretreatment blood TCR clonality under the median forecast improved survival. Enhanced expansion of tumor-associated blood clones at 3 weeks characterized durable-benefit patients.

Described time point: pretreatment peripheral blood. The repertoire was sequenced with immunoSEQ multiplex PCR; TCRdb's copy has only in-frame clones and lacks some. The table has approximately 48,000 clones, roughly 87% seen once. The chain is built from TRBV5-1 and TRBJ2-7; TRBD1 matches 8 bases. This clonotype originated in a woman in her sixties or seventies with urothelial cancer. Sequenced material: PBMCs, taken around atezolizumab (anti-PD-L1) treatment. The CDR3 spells CASTSLPGGGYEQYF. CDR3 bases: TGCGCCAGCACCTCATTGCCAGGGGGCGGTTACGAGCAGTACTTC.